This T cell receptor (beta chain) was profiled in a study of T cells in Graves' hyperthyroidism and ophthalmopathy. General study results and limits: Among clonotypes expanded in thyroid above 0.001, most were also found in blood.

Hyperthyroidism was newly diagnosed in patients aged 18 to 65 (duration under 2 months). PBMCs were sourced from approximately 9.3 ml fresh peripheral blood. The table lists this clonotype with a few counts. Its antigen is unknown. The TCR beta CDR3 regions underwent amplification using RNA transcripts as the source. TCR CDR3 regions were first amplified by RT-PCR with HTBI primers. TCRdb redid the calling of the multiplex PCR reads with MiXCR, one entry per CDR3 protein. The sample contains about 720,000 distinct CDR3 sequences, roughly 17% of which appear only once. V lost 3 bases and J lost 3; bases outside the gene matches: 7. This CDR3 comprises 15 residues. The germline V gene encodes CDR1 GTSNPN and CDR2 SVGIG (reference sequence).

This chain uses TRBV30 with TRBJ2-3; TRBD1 agrees at 9 bases. The source of this sequence is a man aged 18-30 years with Graves' hyperthyroidism. Sequences were obtained from blood. This chain's CDR3 is CAWSAGTGQTDTQYF. CDR3 in DNA: TGTGCCTGGAGCGCCGGGACAGGGCAAACAGATACGCAGTATTTT.